The 23 T cell receptor beta chains below all came from one sample that was sequenced in a study of T-cell reconstitution after alpha-beta-depleted transplantation in children. For TCRbeta, the library was prepared with unique molecular identifiers. TCRdb processed the PCR reads anew with MiXCR; each CDR3 protein has one entry. The sample lists around 500,000 distinct CDR3 sequences, 23% occurring once. Sequencing used PBMCs, mostly from graft donor cells, obtained 360 days after TCRalphabeta/CD19-depleted stem cell transplant. The origin of the receptors is a boy under two years old who had a stem cell transplant for acute myeloid leukemia, so the T cells may come from the graft donor.

In this sample, this clonotype turned up many times. This rearrangement joins TRBV15 to TRBJ2-5; D gene unclear. The CDR3 spans 14 residues. Trimming cost V 0 bases and J 4 bases, with 9 bases left between them. Germline CDR1 and CDR2: LNHNV and YYDKDF (reference sequence). The CDR3 loop reads CATSRDLGVETQYF. CDR3 DNA sequence: TGTGCCACCAGCAGAGATCTGGGTGTAGAGACCCAGTACTTC.

The chain joins TRBV6-2 or TRBV6-3 to TRBJ1-5, with D perhaps TRBD1 (6 bases). Deletions cut 7 bases from V and 2 bases from J, with 21 bases between. Germline CDR1 and CDR2: MNHEY and SVGEGT. CDR3 length: 17 residues. In DNA form, the CDR3 reads TGTGCCAGCACCTTGTCTCCAGGGGAGGGTGGCAATCAGCCCCAGCATTTT. Translating gives CASTLSPGEGGNQPQHF.

A few counts support this clonotype. This rearrangement joins TRBV12-2 to TRBJ2-7; TRBD2 is the table's D call, not checked against the DNA. TRBV12-2 is a documented pseudogene. The CDR3 has 11 residues. CDR3 sequence: CASRLGFLALV. The CDR3 DNA is TGTGCAAGTCGCTTAGGGTTCCTTGCCCTCGTC.

This chain connects TRBV20-1 to TRBJ1-2; D is undetermined. This CDR3 contains 10 residues. Trimming shortened V by 7 bases and J by 8 bases, and 11 bases separated the two germline ends. CDR1 and CDR2 from the germline V gene are DFQATT and SNEGSKA (reference sequence). The CDR3 sequence is CSGPSRGYTF. The DNA for the CDR3 is TGCAGTGGTCCATCAAGGGGCTACACCTTC.

V usage is TRBV20-1 and J usage is TRBJ2-7; TRBD1 agrees at 7 bases. The germline V gene has CDR1 DFQATT and CDR2 SNEGSKA (reference sequence). This CDR3 has 15 residues. The V and J ends lost 2 bases and 0 bases, in that order; junction bases with no gene match: 7. The CDR3 DNA is TGCAGTGCTAGAAGCCCGACAGGGACCTCCTACGAGCAGTACTTC. This translates into CSARSPTGTSYEQYF.

This clonotype was seen ten or more times. The chain links TRBV29-1 to TRBJ1-1, with D possibly TRBD1 on 6 matching bases. The CDR3 covers 12 residues. The V end lost 4 bases, the J end lost 7 bases, and 13 bases lay between the germline ends. The germline gives CDR1 SQVTM, CDR2 ANQGSEA. This chain's CDR3 is CSVGGGRIEAFF. For the CDR3, the DNA is TGCAGCGTTGGGGGGGGCAGAATTGAAGCTTTCTTT.

About this clonotype: It may be a read error: a sequence one base away is much more abundant. The chain uses TRBV28 and TRBJ1-5; D gene uncertain. CDR1 MDHEN and CDR2 SYDVKM come from the germline V gene. Trimming shortened V by 3 bases and J by 0 bases, and 3 bases separated the two germline ends. The length of the CDR3 is 13 residues. The CDR3 loop is CASSFFSNQPQHF. CDR3 DNA sequence: TGTGCCAGCAGTTTCTTTAGCAATCAGCCCCAGCATTTT.

The chain links TRBV7-9 to TRBJ1-1, with D unclear. The CDR3 loop spans 17 amino acids. Trimming took off 1 base at V and 4 bases at J, with 19 bases between the two ends. The germline gives CDR1 SEHNR, CDR2 FQNEAQ (reference sequence). The DNA of the CDR3 is TGTGCCAGCAGCTTAGGAAGGGCTGGCACTTTGGCCACTGAAGCTTTCTTT. Protein: CASSLGRAGTLATEAFF.

The chain uses TRBV6-6 and TRBJ1-5; the D is unclear. Between the trimmed V and J ends, which lost 5 bases and 7 bases, there was a span of 9 bases. The CDR3 is 12 residues long. The germline gives CDR1 MNHNY, CDR2 SVGAGI (reference sequence). DNA of the CDR3: TGTGCCAGCAGTGCCTTGGCCCAGCCCCAGCATTTT. Translating it yields CASSALAQPQHF.

Only a few counts were recorded for this clonotype. V is TRBV20-1 and J is TRBJ1-1, with D unclear. The length of the CDR3 is 16 residues. Germline CDR1 is DFQATT and CDR2 is SNEGSKA (reference sequence). V dropped 3 bases and J dropped 10 bases, with 27 bases sitting between them. This chain's CDR3 is CSASGSRNPTFGLAFF. The CDR3 DNA follows: TGCAGTGCTAGTGGGTCGCGAAACCCAACTTTCGGCTTAGCTTTCTTT.

This chain joins TRBV4-3 and TRBJ2-2; the D gene is possibly TRBD2 (5 bases). CDR1 is LGHNA and CDR2 is YSLEER in the germline V gene. The CDR3 is 12 amino acids. Trimming took off 6 bases at V and 5 bases at J, with 7 bases between the two ends. CDR3 DNA sequence: TGCGCCAGCAGGTCGGGGACCGGGGAGCTGTTTTTT. Translating gives CASRSGTGELFF.

This clonotype was recorded a few times. Here the CDR3 reads CASSFTSGTGGKTQYF. The CDR3 DNA reads as TGTGCCAGCAGCTTTACGTCCGGGACAGGGGGAAAGACCCAGTACTTC. The gene calls are TRBV13 and TRBJ2-5; 11 nucleotides align to TRBD1. Germline V lookup: CDR1 PRHDT, CDR2 FYEKMQ (reference sequence). V trimming: 3 bases; J trimming: 6 bases; junction bases outside the gene matches: 9. CDR3 size: 16 residues.

The chain has TRBV12-3 or TRBV12-4 and TRBJ2-3; tentatively, D is TRBD2 (5 bases). The CDR3 is 17 residues long. The V gene lost 4 bases and the J gene lost 5 bases, with 22 bases spanning the gap. Here the CDR3 DNA reads TGTGCCAGCAGTTATCTCCCCGGGGTGCCGCGCATAGATACGCAGTATTTT. It specifies CASSYLPGVPRIDTQYF.

This clonotype occurred a few times. The genes are TRBV24-1 and TRBJ2-3; 8 nucleotides match TRBD1. Germline V gene sequence: CDR1 KGHDR, CDR2 SFDVKD. The CDR3 contains 16 residues. V shed 5 bases and J 0 bases; nucleotides not matched to a gene: 6. CDR3 DNA: TGTGCCACCAGTGGAGGGACAGGCACTAGCACAGATACGCAGTATTTT. It is translated as CATSGGTGTSTDTQYF.

The V gene is TRBV18, the J gene TRBJ2-3; 10 positions agree with TRBD1. Germline CDR1 reads KGHSH; CDR2 reads LQKENI. The CDR3 consists of 17 residues. The junction had 11 bases not matched to a gene; V was cut back by 3 bases and J by 5 bases. DNA of the CDR3: TGTGCCAGCTCACCCCGACCGACAGGGGGCGCGAGAGATACGCAGTATTTT. It yields the protein CASSPRPTGGARDTQYF.

This clonotype has a handful of counts. The chain joins TRBV20-1 to TRBJ1-2; 8 nucleotides agree with TRBD1. Germline V gives CDR1 DFQATT, CDR2 SNEGSKA (reference sequence). The trim removed 3 bases at V and 4 bases at J, leaving 4 bases unmatched. This CDR3 region has 13 residues. The CDR3 DNA reads as TGCAGTGCTAGGTCCACAGGGGGCTATGGCTACACCTTC. Translated: CSARSTGGYGYTF.

This clonotype was seen many times. The chain carries TRBV6-6 and TRBJ2-5; tentatively, D is TRBD1 (5 bases). The CDR3 has 13 residues. Trimming removed 5 bases from V and 5 bases from J, with 12 bases in between. Germline CDR1 is MNHNY and CDR2 is SVGAGI (reference sequence). CDR3 bases: TGTGCCAGCAGTCTTCCAGGGTGGGAGACCCAGTACTTC. Protein product: CASSLPGWETQYF.

V gene TRBV6-5 combines with J gene TRBJ2-7; TRBD2 aligns across 7 bases. V shed 1 base and J 1 base; nucleotides not matched to a gene: 7. CDR1 MNHEY and CDR2 SVGAGI come from the germline V gene. The CDR3 spans 16 residues. Written as DNA, the CDR3 is TGTGCCAGCAGTTACTTGGAGTCTAGCGGATCCTACGAGCAGTACTTC. Its translation is CASSYLESSGSYEQYF.

In its sample, this clonotype was seen a few times. The chain employs TRBV6-1 and TRBJ2-5; D possibly corresponds to TRBD1 (6 bases). V lost 8 bases to trimming and J lost 4 bases, with 20 bases between them. Germline CDR1 and CDR2: MNHNS and SASEGT. The CDR3 runs 15 residues. In nucleotides, the CDR3 is TGTGCCAGCTCCCGGACAGAGCTCATACGAGAGACCCAGTACTTC. Translated: CASSRTELIRETQYF.

The rearrangement joins TRBV20-1 to TRBJ2-1, with 7 bases that match TRBD1. The CDR3 spans 14 residues. Per germline, CDR1 DFQATT and CDR2 SNEGSKA (reference sequence). Trimming took 3 bases from V and 1 from J; bases not matched to a gene: 3. The CDR3 DNA is TGCAGTGCTAGCACAGGGGAATCCTACAATGAGCAGTTCTTC. This translates into CSASTGESYNEQFF.

This clonotype has just a few counts. The genes are TRBV15 and TRBJ2-5; 8 nucleotides align to TRBD1. Germline V gene sequence: CDR1 LNHNV, CDR2 YYDKDF (reference sequence). There are 15 residues in the CDR3. Trimming removed 2 bases from V and 5 bases from J; junction bases left unmatched: 7. CDR3: CATSRQSRGLETQYF. CDR3 DNA sequence: TGTGCCACCAGCAGACAAAGCAGGGGGCTGGAGACCCAGTACTTC.

The rearrangement joins TRBV20-1 to TRBJ2-7, with no clear D. Per the germline V gene, CDR1 is DFQATT and CDR2 is SNEGSKA (reference sequence). This CDR3 has 14 residues. The V and J ends lost 2 bases and 3 bases respectively, with 14 bases between them. The CDR3 spells CSARSGNPNYEQYF. DNA of the CDR3: TGCAGTGCTAGAAGTGGCAACCCCAACTACGAGCAGTACTTC.

This clonotype has ten or more counts. The gene calls are TRBV6-5 and TRBJ2-5; D gene ambiguous. This CDR3 comprises 15 residues. Germline V lookup: CDR1 MNHEY, CDR2 SVGAGI. V was shortened by 0 bases and J by 3 bases, with 11 bases between the two germline ends. The CDR3: CASSYSIATEETQYF. In DNA, the CDR3 is TGTGCCAGCAGTTACTCGATCGCGACGGAAGAGACCCAGTACTTC.